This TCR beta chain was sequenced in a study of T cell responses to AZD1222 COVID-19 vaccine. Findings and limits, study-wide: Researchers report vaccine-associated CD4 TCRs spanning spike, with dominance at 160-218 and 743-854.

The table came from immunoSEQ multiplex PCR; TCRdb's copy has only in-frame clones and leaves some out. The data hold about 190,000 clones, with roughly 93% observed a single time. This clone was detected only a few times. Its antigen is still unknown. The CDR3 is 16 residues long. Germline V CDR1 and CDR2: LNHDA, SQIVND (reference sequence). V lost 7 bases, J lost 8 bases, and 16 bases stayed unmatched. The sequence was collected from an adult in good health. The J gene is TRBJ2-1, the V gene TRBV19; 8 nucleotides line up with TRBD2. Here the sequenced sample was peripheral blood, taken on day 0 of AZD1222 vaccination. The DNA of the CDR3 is TGTGCCAGTAAAATTAGCGGGACCCGTCGGAACGATGAGCAGTTCTTC. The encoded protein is CASKISGTRRNDEQFF.